One and the same sample provided the 25 T cell receptor beta chains below, sequenced in a study of beta chain features in type 1 diabetes. What was sequenced were expressed TCRB transcripts, since all of the isolated RNA had been reverse transcribed. Profiled with immunoSEQ multiplex PCR; TCRdb holds only in-frame clones, not every one. Found here are tens of thousands of clones, around 50% of them singletons; the top ten hold about 2.1%. Sequenced material: Tregs from blood. The receptors were gathered from a woman between 18 and 29 years old in good health.

This chain links TRBV10-3 with TRBJ2-5, with D possibly being TRBD1 (7 bases). CDR3 length: 15 residues. CDR1 and CDR2 (germline): ENHRY, SYGVKD. V shed 4 bases and J shed 3 bases, with 15 bases lying between them. CDR3 protein: CAISGVLRGEETQYF. CDR3 in DNA: TGTGCCATCAGTGGGGTCCTCAGGGGGGAAGAGACCCAGTACTTC.

This rearrangement joins TRBV7-2 to TRBJ2-1, with TRBD2 identical over 7 bases. J was trimmed by 5 bases and V by 2 bases; bases with no gene match: 12. The CDR3 is 17 amino acids. Per germline, CDR1 SGHTA and CDR2 FQGNSA. The DNA for the CDR3 is TGTGCCAGCAGCTTACAGTGGGGAGGGAGGAGTCACAATGAGCAGTTCTTC. Translated, it gives CASSLQWGGRSHNEQFF. The complete variable domain, with remaining parts taken from reference TRBV7-2 and TRBJ2-1, reads GAGVSQSPSNKVTEKGKDVELRCDPISGHTALYWYRQSLGQGLEFLIYFQGNSAPDKSGLPSDRFSAERTGGSVSTLTIQRTQQEDSAVYLCASSLQWGGRSHNEQFFGPGTRLTVL.

This chain joins TRBV27 and TRBJ2-3; TRBD1 matches at 9 bases. With 5 bases clipped from V and 4 bases from J, the junction kept 16 bases outside the gene matches. In germline, CDR1 is MNHEY, CDR2 SMNVEV (reference sequence). This CDR3 region has 18 residues. CDR3 nucleotides: TGTGCCAGCAGTCCAAGAGCCTTCGGACAGGGGAGGGCAGATACGCAGTATTTT. Protein sequence: CASSPRAFGQGRADTQYF.

This clone was picked up a small number of times. The chain links TRBV29-1 to TRBJ2-7; TRBD2 aligns across 7 bases. CDR3 size: 15 residues. V gave up 1 base and J gave up 3 bases; unmatched junction bases: 9. Germline V gene lookup returns CDR1 SQVTM and CDR2 ANQGSEA. This chain's CDR3 is CSVEVPGGVYYEQYF. The CDR3, as DNA: TGCAGCGTTGAAGTCCCGGGGGGAGTGTACTACGAGCAGTACTTC.

The chain uses TRBV30 and TRBJ1-2; D gene ambiguous. CDR3 length equals 12 residues. Trimming stripped 4 bases from V and 6 bases from J, with 12 bases between. Per the germline V gene, CDR1 is GTSNPN and CDR2 is SVGIG (reference sequence). CDR3 sequence reads: CAWTSGYHGYTF. The CDR3 coding sequence is TGTGCCTGGACCTCCGGGTACCATGGCTACACCTTC.

The rearrangement links TRBV10-2 to TRBJ2-3; 7 nucleotides line up with TRBD2. The ends lost 3 bases at V and 3 bases at J; junction bases unmatched: 3. This CDR3 contains 14 residues. The germline V gene encodes CDR1 WSHSY and CDR2 SAAADI. The CDR3: CASSDRGSTDTQYF. The DNA of the CDR3 is TGCGCCAGCAGTGATCGCGGGAGTACAGATACGCAGTATTTT.

The chain joins TRBV5-4 to TRBJ2-3, with D perhaps matching TRBD2 (5 bases). The CDR3 loop spans 17 amino acids. With 2 bases removed from V and 3 bases from J, the gap between germline ends came to 19 bases. Germline assignment: CDR1 SGHNT and CDR2 YYREEE (reference sequence). This CDR3 is CASSLRWLASSTDTQYF. As DNA, the CDR3 is TGTGCCAGCAGCTTAAGATGGCTAGCCAGCAGTACAGATACGCAGTATTTT.

This chain uses TRBV7-2 with TRBJ2-5; 11 positions agree with TRBD2. The germline V gene has CDR1 SGHTA and CDR2 FQGNSA. V lost 5 bases and J lost 4; bases outside the gene matches: 15. The CDR3 consists of 18 residues. CDR3 bases: TGTGCCAGCAGCATCCGACCTCAACTAGCGGGAGTTGTAGAGACCCAGTACTTC. Translated: CASSIRPQLAGVVETQYF.

This clone was counted between two and nine times. The genes are TRBV19 and TRBJ2-1; weak D call: TRBD1 (6 bases). Trimming cost V 3 bases and J 9 bases, with 9 bases left between them. The CDR3 spans 12 residues. Germline V gene data show CDR1 as LNHDA and CDR2 as SQIVND (reference sequence). This CDR3 reads CASSMQGIEQFF. The DNA of the CDR3 is TGTGCCAGTAGTATGCAGGGGATTGAGCAGTTCTTC.

This clone came up a few times. The chain employs TRBV7-8 and TRBJ2-6; 11 bases map to TRBD1. CDR3 length equals 18 residues. The junction had 6 bases not matched to a gene; V was cut back by 5 bases and J by 0 bases. Germline V gene sequence: CDR1 SGHVS, CDR2 FQNEAQ. The CDR3 nucleotides read TGTGCCAGCAGCCCGAGGGACAGGGGGATCTCTGGGGCCAACGTCCTGACTTTC. Its translation is CASSPRDRGISGANVLTF.

This sequence joins TRBV9 and TRBJ1-2; TRBD1 matches 7 bases. Looked up from germline, CDR1 is SGDLS and CDR2 is YYNGEE. The ends lost 0 bases at V and 5 bases at J; junction bases unmatched: 10. The CDR3 sequence is 16 residues long. The CDR3 DNA reads as TGTGCCAGCAGCGTAGGTGGGGACAGCTGGCGGTATGGCTACACCTTC. Translation gives CASSVGGDSWRYGYTF.

This clone was counted a few times. The CDR3 sequence: CASNGHPCCYEQYF. The DNA for the CDR3 is TGTGCCAGCAATGGCCATCCGTGCTGTTACGAGCAGTACTTC. V and J are TRBV14 and TRBJ2-7; no firm D call. CDR3 length: 14 residues. The germline CDR1 and CDR2 sequences are SGHDN and FVKESK. Trimming pared 7 bases from V and 4 bases from J, leaving 17 bases between. Supplemented by reference TRBV14 and TRBJ2-7, the full variable domain reads EAGVTQFPSHSVIEKGQTVTLRCDPISGHDNLYWYRRVMGKEIKFLLHFVKESKQDESGMPNNRFLAERTGGTYSTLKVQPAELEDSGVYFCASNGHPCCYEQYFGPGTRLTVT.

The sample holds one count of this clone. The rearrangement links TRBV7-2 to TRBJ2-7; the match to TRBD2 covers 7 bases. Trimming at V came to 1 base and at J to 7 bases, leaving 10 bases not matched to a gene. The CDR3 is 15 residues long. Germline assignment: CDR1 SGHTA and CDR2 FQGNSA. The CDR3 reads CASSLGGGWSGEQYF. Here the CDR3 DNA reads TGTGCCAGCAGCTTAGGGGGGGGGTGGTCAGGGGAGCAGTACTTC.

This clone was observed a few times. V gene TRBV27 combines with J gene TRBJ2-6; D gene ambiguous. CDR3 length: 19 residues. Germline CDR1 and CDR2: MNHEY and SMNVEV (reference sequence). The V end lost 5 bases, the J end lost 0 bases, and 20 bases lay between the germline ends. The CDR3 here is CASSPWFHTRSSGANVLTF. CDR3 in DNA: TGTGCCAGCAGTCCCTGGTTCCACACACGAAGCTCTGGGGCCAACGTCCTGACTTTC.

This clone occurred a few times. The V gene is TRBV7-9, the J gene TRBJ1-5; D unresolved. Germline V CDR1 and CDR2: SEHNR, FQNEAQ (reference sequence). The CDR3 extends over 16 amino acids. The V end lost 1 base, the J end lost 3 bases, and 13 bases lay between the germline ends. This CDR3 is CASSLVSSGINQPQHF. In nucleotides, the CDR3 is TGTGCCAGCAGCTTAGTATCGTCGGGTATCAATCAGCCCCAGCATTTT.

The chain employs TRBV5-4 and TRBJ1-3; 11 bases are shared with TRBD1. This CDR3 region has 13 residues. After removal of 4 bases from V and 7 bases from J, the junction contained 1 base not matched to a gene. CDR1 and CDR2 (germline): SGHNT, YYREEE (reference sequence). CDR3 residues: CASSRDRGNTIYF. For the CDR3, the DNA is TGTGCCAGCAGCAGGGACAGGGGGAACACCATATATTTT.

This clone was detected only a few times. The V and J genes are TRBV29-1 and TRBJ1-2, with D unclear. The germline V gene encodes CDR1 SQVTM and CDR2 ANQGSEA. The CDR3 consists of 11 residues. Deletions cut 4 bases from V and 6 bases from J, with 9 bases between. Written as DNA, the CDR3 is TGCAGCGTTGGCAGGTCTGATGGCTACACCTTC. Residues: CSVGRSDGYTF.

This chain uses TRBV2 with TRBJ1-5, with 9 positions matching TRBD1. V lost 4 bases to trimming and J lost 7 bases; unmatched junction nucleotides: 2. CDR3 length equals 13 residues. CDR1 is SNHLY and CDR2 is FYNNEI in the germline V gene. CDR3 bases: TGTGCCAGCAGTGGACAGGGGGGACAGCCCCAGCATTTT. Its protein is CASSGQGGQPQHF.

CDR3 sequence reads: CASSPSGQGATEAFF. The CDR3 nucleotides are TGTGCCAGCTCACCGTCGGGACAGGGTGCCACTGAAGCTTTCTTT. The chain employs TRBV18 and TRBJ1-1; TRBD1 matches at 9 bases. The germline V gene encodes CDR1 KGHSH and CDR2 LQKENI. J gave up 4 bases and V 3 bases, and 6 bases lay outside the gene matches. The CDR3 has 15 residues.

In its sample, this clone was seen a few times. The chain uses TRBV29-1 and TRBJ1-2; no definite D call. The CDR3 has 13 residues. V dropped 0 bases and J dropped 7 bases, with 12 bases sitting between them. Germline values: CDR1 SQVTM, CDR2 ANQGSEA. CDR3 nucleotides: TGCAGCGTTGAAGATCACCCGATAGCTGGCTACACCTTC. Translating gives CSVEDHPIAGYTF.

The gene calls are TRBV7-2 and TRBJ2-3, with 9 bases lining up with TRBD2. Per the germline V gene, CDR1 is SGHTA and CDR2 is FQGNSA. Trimming took 5 bases from V and 3 from J; bases not matched to a gene: 9. The CDR3 spans 16 residues. The CDR3 protein is CASSPRLAEGTDTQYF. The CDR3 bases are TGTGCCAGCAGCCCGCGACTAGCGGAGGGGACAGATACGCAGTATTTT.

This sequence joins TRBV15 and TRBJ2-1; the D gene is possibly TRBD2 (6 bases). CDR3 length equals 15 residues. The V end lost 0 bases, the J end lost 9 bases, and 15 bases lay between the germline ends. Looked up from germline, CDR1 is LNHNV and CDR2 is YYDKDF (reference sequence). CDR3 in DNA: TGTGCCACCAGCAGAGATCGGCTAGCGTCTCCTGAGCAGTTCTTC. Its protein is CATSRDRLASPEQFF.

The genes are TRBV13 and TRBJ2-5, with TRBD1 matching 8 bases. The CDR3 has 17 amino acids. J was trimmed by 5 bases and V by 0 bases; bases with no gene match: 11. Looked up from germline, CDR1 is PRHDT and CDR2 is FYEKMQ (reference sequence). The CDR3 sequence is CASSLGQGALQGETQYF. For the CDR3, the DNA is TGTGCCAGCAGCTTAGGCCAGGGGGCCTTACAGGGGGAGACCCAGTACTTC.

This clone has only a few counts. The chain links TRBV7-9 to TRBJ1-1, with D possibly matching TRBD1 (6 bases). The CDR3 covers 15 residues. Trimming took off 5 bases at V and 1 base at J, with 14 bases between the two ends. Germline CDR1 reads SEHNR; CDR2 reads FQNEAQ (reference sequence). The CDR3 reads CASSLSGQPNTEAFF. CDR3 nucleotide sequence: TGTGCCAGCAGCCTTTCCGGACAGCCGAACACTGAAGCTTTCTTT.

The genes are TRBV28 and TRBJ2-7; 7 positions match TRBD2. The CDR3 length is 17 residues. Germline trimming cut 1 base from V and 2 bases from J; bases unmatched to any gene: 11. Germline V gene lookup returns CDR1 MDHEN and CDR2 SYDVKM. CDR3 residues: CASSLFLGAGVPYEQYF. The CDR3 DNA reads as TGTGCCAGCAGTTTATTTTTAGGTGCGGGGGTTCCCTACGAGCAGTACTTC.